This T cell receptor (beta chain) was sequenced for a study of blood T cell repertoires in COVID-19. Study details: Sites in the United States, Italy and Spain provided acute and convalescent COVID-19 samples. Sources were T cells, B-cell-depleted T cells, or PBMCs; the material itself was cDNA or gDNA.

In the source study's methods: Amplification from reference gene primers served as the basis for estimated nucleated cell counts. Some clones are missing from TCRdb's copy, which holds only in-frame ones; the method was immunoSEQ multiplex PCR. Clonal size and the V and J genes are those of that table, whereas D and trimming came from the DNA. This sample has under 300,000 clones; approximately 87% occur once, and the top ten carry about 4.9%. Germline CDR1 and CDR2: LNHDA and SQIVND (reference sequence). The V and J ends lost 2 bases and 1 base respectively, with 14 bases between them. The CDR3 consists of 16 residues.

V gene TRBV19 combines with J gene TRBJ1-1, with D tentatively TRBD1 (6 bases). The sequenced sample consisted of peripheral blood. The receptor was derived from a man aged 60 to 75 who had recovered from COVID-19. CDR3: CASSITGVQGNTEAFF. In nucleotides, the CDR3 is TGTGCCAGTAGTATAACTGGTGTACAGGGGAACACTGAAGCTTTCTTT.